This is a list of T cell receptor beta chains from one sample in a study of early T cells in non-severe SARS-CoV-2 infection. MiXCR, run by TCRdb on the 5' RACE reads, gives a single entry per CDR3 protein. The sample has some 98,000 distinct CDR3 sequences; about 10% are singletons. Sequenced input: whole blood. These receptors were taken from an adult who was a healthcare worker with PCR-confirmed SARS-CoV-2 infection or an uninfected control (not recorded which). Each CDR3 is given with its conserved first and last residue. Fields, in order: clone size, D gene, V gene, J gene, CDR3 protein, CDR3 DNA. D genes are given only for firm matches. Not every row has a clone size; where given, it reads once, few, many or a size class.

clone size: NA
D gene: NA
V gene: TRBV18
J gene: TRBJ1-1
CDR3 protein: CASSPREGRNTEAFF
CDR3 DNA: TGTGCCAGCTCGCCCCGTGAGGGCAGGAACACTGAAGCTTTCTTT

clone size: NA
D gene: TRBD2
V gene: TRBV20-1
J gene: TRBJ2-4
CDR3 protein: CSAHLLAGGQRNIQYF
CDR3 DNA: TGCAGTGCCCATCTTCTAGCGGGAGGGCAAAGGAACATTCAGTACTTC

clone size: many
D gene: TRBD1
V gene: TRBV7-2
J gene: TRBJ1-5
CDR3 protein: CASSLDRDRVDQPQHF
CDR3 DNA: TGTGCCAGCAGCCTCGACCGGGACAGGGTGGATCAGCCCCAGCATTTT

clone size: many
D gene: NA
V gene: TRBV12-3/TRBV12-4
J gene: TRBJ1-3
CDR3 protein: CASSFLLGGAGNTIYF
CDR3 DNA: TGTGCCAGCAGTTTTTTACTCGGCGGGGCTGGAAACACCATATATTTT

clone size: few
D gene: NA
V gene: TRBV7-2
J gene: TRBJ2-2
CDR3 protein: CASSFISGFTGELFF
CDR3 DNA: TGTGCCAGCAGCTTTATCTCAGGGTTCACCGGGGAGCTGTTTTTT

clone size: NA
D gene: TRBD1
V gene: TRBV5-1
J gene: TRBJ2-3
CDR3 protein: CASRPGQATDTQYF
CDR3 DNA: TGCGCCAGCAGACCGGGACAGGCTACAGATACGCAGTATTTT

clone size: few
D gene: NA
V gene: TRBV28
J gene: TRBJ2-7
CDR3 protein: CASSLQQSYEQYF
CDR3 DNA: TGTGCCAGCAGTTTACAGCAATCCTACGAGCAGTACTTC

clone size: many
D gene: NA
V gene: TRBV9
J gene: TRBJ1-1
CDR3 protein: CASSVGSWGTEAFF
CDR3 DNA: TGTGCCAGCAGCGTAGGTTCGTGGGGGACTGAAGCTTTCTTT

clone size: few
D gene: NA
V gene: TRBV5-1
J gene: TRBJ2-3
CDR3 protein: CASSAATVRTDTQYF
CDR3 DNA: TGCGCCAGCAGCGCGGCGACAGTACGCACAGATACGCAGTATTTT

clone size: NA
D gene: NA
V gene: TRBV27
J gene: TRBJ2-3
CDR3 protein: CASGQDRYTDTQYF
CDR3 DNA: TGTGCCAGCGGCCAGGACAGATACACAGATACGCAGTATTTT

clone size: few
D gene: TRBD2
V gene: TRBV5-5
J gene: TRBJ2-3
CDR3 protein: CASFAGTSGSWGTDTQYF
CDR3 DNA: TGTGCCAGCTTTGCCGGGACTAGCGGGAGTTGGGGCACAGATACGCAGTATTTT

clone size: few
D gene: TRBD1
V gene: TRBV7-9
J gene: TRBJ2-3
CDR3 protein: CARQGGTDTQYF
CDR3 DNA: TGTGCCAGACAGGGGGGAACAGATACGCAGTATTTT

clone size: few
D gene: NA
V gene: TRBV6-6
J gene: TRBJ1-4
CDR3 protein: CASSYPTQREQPSGSNEKLFF
CDR3 DNA: TGTGCCAGCAGTTACCCTACCCAGAGGGAACAACCATCTGGGTCTAATGAAAAACTGTTTTTT

clone size: few
D gene: NA
V gene: TRBV27
J gene: TRBJ2-1
CDR3 protein: CASSLSPYNEQFF
CDR3 DNA: TGTGCCAGCAGTTTATCCCCCTACAATGAGCAGTTCTTC

clone size: few
D gene: TRBD1
V gene: TRBV18
J gene: TRBJ2-4
CDR3 protein: CASSPARDREDF
CDR3 DNA: TGTGCCAGCTCACCCGCCCGGGACAGGGAGGACTTC

clone size: few
D gene: TRBD1
V gene: TRBV7-9
J gene: TRBJ2-7
CDR3 protein: CASSLETGPEQYF
CDR3 DNA: TGTGCCAGCAGCTTGGAGACAGGGCCCGAGCAGTACTTC

clone size: many
D gene: NA
V gene: TRBV27
J gene: TRBJ2-6
CDR3 protein: CASSLLSSRSGANVLTF
CDR3 DNA: TGTGCCAGCAGTTTATTGTCTTCTCGCTCTGGGGCCAACGTCCTGACTTTC

clone size: NA
D gene: TRBD1
V gene: TRBV2
J gene: TRBJ2-1
CDR3 protein: CASIYRGPHEQFF
CDR3 DNA: TGTGCCAGTATATACAGGGGCCCCCATGAGCAGTTCTTC

clone size: many
D gene: NA
V gene: TRBV28
J gene: TRBJ2-7
CDR3 protein: CASRTRQTGEQYF
CDR3 DNA: TGTGCCAGCAGAACCCGACAGACGGGCGAGCAGTACTTC

clone size: few
D gene: TRBD1
V gene: TRBV7-9
J gene: TRBJ2-1
CDR3 protein: CASSSINPGQTDNEQFF
CDR3 DNA: TGTGCCAGCAGCTCCATTAACCCGGGACAGACAGACAATGAGCAGTTCTTC

clone size: few
D gene: NA
V gene: TRBV2
J gene: TRBJ2-3
CDR3 protein: CASRPTEEVDTDTQYF
CDR3 DNA: TGTGCCAGCAGGCCGACAGAGGAGGTGGACACAGATACGCAGTATTTT

clone size: few
D gene: NA
V gene: TRBV12-3/TRBV12-4
J gene: TRBJ1-2
CDR3 protein: CASSLMGGSDYGYTF
CDR3 DNA: TGTGCCAGCAGTTTAATGGGGGGCTCCGACTATGGCTACACCTTC

clone size: many
D gene: NA
V gene: TRBV18
J gene: TRBJ2-5
CDR3 protein: CASSLGLGGRETQYF
CDR3 DNA: TGTGCCAGCTCCCTCGGCCTCGGGGGAAGAGAGACCCAGTACTTC

clone size: NA
D gene: NA
V gene: TRBV9
J gene: TRBJ1-5
CDR3 protein: CASSVGQGGNQPQHF
CDR3 DNA: TGTGCCAGCAGCGTAGGCCAGGGAGGCAATCAGCCCCAGCATTTT

clone size: NA
D gene: TRBD2
V gene: TRBV6-1
J gene: TRBJ2-1
CDR3 protein: CASSEEGLAGNEQFF
CDR3 DNA: TGTGCCAGCAGTGAAGAGGGACTAGCGGGTAATGAGCAGTTCTTC

clone size: NA
D gene: TRBD1
V gene: TRBV28
J gene: TRBJ1-2
CDR3 protein: CASRLWTGIYGYTF
CDR3 DNA: TGTGCCAGCAGATTATGGACAGGGATCTATGGCTACACCTTC

clone size: once
D gene: NA
V gene: TRBV28
J gene: TRBJ1-2
CDR3 protein: CASRNAGINGYTF
CDR3 DNA: TGTGCCAGTAGAAACGCAGGGATCAATGGCTACACCTTC

clone size: few
D gene: NA
V gene: TRBV18
J gene: TRBJ1-1
CDR3 protein: CASSPAGTNTEAFF
CDR3 DNA: TGTGCCAGCTCACCCGCGGGAACGAACACTGAAGCTTTCTTT

clone size: NA
D gene: TRBD2
V gene: TRBV28
J gene: TRBJ2-1
CDR3 protein: CASSLSSGILQFF
CDR3 DNA: TGTGCCAGCAGTCTGTCTAGCGGGATTTTGCAGTTCTTC

clone size: many
D gene: NA
V gene: TRBV20-1
J gene: TRBJ2-5
CDR3 protein: CSAREARAGTQETQYF
CDR3 DNA: TGCAGTGCTAGAGAGGCCAGGGCCGGGACACAAGAGACCCAGTACTTC

clone size: many
D gene: TRBD2
V gene: TRBV7-3
J gene: TRBJ2-3
CDR3 protein: CASSQGLAGGGDTQYF
CDR3 DNA: TGTGCCAGCAGCCAAGGACTAGCGGGGGGAGGAGATACGCAGTATTTT

clone size: NA
D gene: NA
V gene: TRBV28
J gene: TRBJ1-4
CDR3 protein: CASSLGGKLFF
CDR3 DNA: TGTGCCAGCAGTTTGGGGGGAAAACTGTTTTTT

clone size: few
D gene: TRBD1
V gene: TRBV18
J gene: TRBJ2-5
CDR3 protein: CASEDRVEETQYF
CDR3 DNA: TGTGCCAGCGAGGACAGGGTCGAAGAGACCCAGTACTTC

clone size: NA
D gene: NA
V gene: TRBV29-1
J gene: TRBJ2-4
CDR3 protein: CSVEFQWGNIQYF
CDR3 DNA: TGCAGCGTTGAATTCCAATGGGGGAACATTCAGTACTTC

clone size: many
D gene: NA
V gene: TRBV7-2
J gene: TRBJ2-5
CDR3 protein: CASSFSRETQYF
CDR3 DNA: TGTGCCAGCAGCTTTAGTCGGGAGACCCAGTACTTC

clone size: few
D gene: TRBD1
V gene: TRBV12-5
J gene: TRBJ2-5
CDR3 protein: CASGQGTGGPGETQYF
CDR3 DNA: TGTGCTAGTGGTCAAGGGACAGGGGGGCCCGGAGAGACCCAGTACTTC

clone size: few
D gene: NA
V gene: TRBV10-3
J gene: TRBJ1-4
CDR3 protein: CAISENNEKLFF
CDR3 DNA: TGTGCCATCAGTGAGAATAATGAAAAACTGTTTTTT

clone size: NA
D gene: TRBD2
V gene: TRBV7-3
J gene: TRBJ2-5
CDR3 protein: CASSFRAGTSGMRETQYF
CDR3 DNA: TGTGCCAGCAGCTTTCGTGCTGGGACTAGCGGGATGAGAGAGACCCAGTACTTC

clone size: NA
D gene: NA
V gene: TRBV24-1
J gene: TRBJ2-5
CDR3 protein: CATSAGAETQYF
CDR3 DNA: TGTGCCACCAGTGCTGGGGCTGAGACCCAGTACTTC

clone size: NA
D gene: TRBD1
V gene: TRBV20-1
J gene: TRBJ1-2
CDR3 protein: CSAVRDRFNHGYTF
CDR3 DNA: TGCAGTGCAGTCCGGGACAGGTTCAATCATGGCTACACCTTC

clone size: many
D gene: NA
V gene: TRBV7-9
J gene: TRBJ1-2
CDR3 protein: CASSSLYGYTF
CDR3 DNA: TGTGCCAGCAGCTCCCTCTATGGCTACACCTTC

clone size: few
D gene: NA
V gene: TRBV12-3/TRBV12-4
J gene: TRBJ2-1
CDR3 protein: CASSPPGKDNEQFF
CDR3 DNA: TGTGCCAGCAGTCCGCCCGGGAAGGACAATGAGCAGTTCTTC

clone size: many
D gene: TRBD1
V gene: TRBV7-2
J gene: TRBJ2-7
CDR3 protein: CASTLDRGAYEQYF
CDR3 DNA: TGTGCCAGCACCCTGGACAGGGGAGCGTACGAGCAGTACTTC

clone size: many
D gene: NA
V gene: TRBV10-1
J gene: TRBJ1-1
CDR3 protein: CASSRTGSNTEAFF
CDR3 DNA: TGCGCCAGCAGTCGAACAGGGTCGAACACTGAAGCTTTCTTT

clone size: NA
D gene: TRBD2
V gene: TRBV20-1
J gene: TRBJ2-7
CDR3 protein: CSASLAGGPYEQYF
CDR3 DNA: TGCAGTGCTTCGCTAGCGGGAGGGCCTTACGAGCAGTACTTC

clone size: NA
D gene: NA
V gene: TRBV12-3/TRBV12-4
J gene: TRBJ1-6
CDR3 protein: CASKGGQNSPLHF
CDR3 DNA: TGTGCCAGCAAAGGGGGGCAGAATTCACCCCTCCACTTT

clone size: few
D gene: NA
V gene: TRBV7-8
J gene: TRBJ2-2
CDR3 protein: CASSLAFRGTGELFF
CDR3 DNA: TGTGCCAGCAGCTTAGCGTTCAGGGGAACCGGGGAGCTGTTTTTT

clone size: few
D gene: NA
V gene: TRBV3-1
J gene: TRBJ1-2
CDR3 protein: CASSGTGTYGYTF
CDR3 DNA: TGTGCCAGCAGTGGGACGGGAACCTATGGCTACACCTTC

clone size: many
D gene: NA
V gene: TRBV21-1
J gene: TRBJ2-7
CDR3 protein: CASSKDSGRVPYEQYF
CDR3 DNA: TGTGCCAGCAGCAAAGATTCCGGGAGGGTCCCCTACGAGCAGTACTTC

clone size: NA
D gene: NA
V gene: TRBV4-1
J gene: TRBJ2-2
CDR3 protein: CASTYMTLDGELFF
CDR3 DNA: TGCGCCAGCACCTACATGACCCTTGACGGGGAGCTGTTTTTT

clone size: many
D gene: NA
V gene: TRBV7-6
J gene: TRBJ2-6
CDR3 protein: CASSLEHRLTGANVLTF
CDR3 DNA: TGTGCCAGCAGCTTAGAACACAGGCTTACTGGGGCCAACGTCCTGACTTTC

clone size: few
D gene: NA
V gene: TRBV27
J gene: TRBJ1-5
CDR3 protein: CASRPFPIDRKNQPQHF
CDR3 DNA: TGTGCCAGCAGACCATTCCCCATTGACAGGAAAAATCAGCCCCAGCATTTT